This TCR beta chain came from a study of shared clonotypes between healthy human individuals. Study-wide findings and caveats: Shared across four donors were roughly 5.3% of the naive CD4 clonotypes. Generally, estimated richness proved larger in naive subsets than it did in memory subsets.

CD45RO negativity and positive selection for CCR7 defined naive CD8 cells, a population that excluded terminally differentiated effector memory CD45RA+ cells. Sequenced by immunoSEQ multiplex PCR; TCRdb stores in-frame clones only, minus some. The sample consists of some 2.1 million clones, roughly 93% of them appearing once. The CDR3 has 15 residues. Germline CDR1 and CDR2: SGHVS and FNYEAQ. V was pared by 1 base and J by 2 bases, with 12 bases between. Notes on this clone: The antigen is undetermined.

The source of this sequence is a man younger than 35 in good health. Some clones in this sample may be carry-over from other donors' samples. The J gene is TRBJ2-7, the V gene TRBV7-6; D gene unclear. What was sequenced was naive CD8+ T cells from PBMCs. The CDR3: CASSLGLAKTYEQYF. The CDR3 nucleotides read TGTGCCAGCAGCTTAGGACTTGCAAAAACCTACGAGCAGTACTTC.